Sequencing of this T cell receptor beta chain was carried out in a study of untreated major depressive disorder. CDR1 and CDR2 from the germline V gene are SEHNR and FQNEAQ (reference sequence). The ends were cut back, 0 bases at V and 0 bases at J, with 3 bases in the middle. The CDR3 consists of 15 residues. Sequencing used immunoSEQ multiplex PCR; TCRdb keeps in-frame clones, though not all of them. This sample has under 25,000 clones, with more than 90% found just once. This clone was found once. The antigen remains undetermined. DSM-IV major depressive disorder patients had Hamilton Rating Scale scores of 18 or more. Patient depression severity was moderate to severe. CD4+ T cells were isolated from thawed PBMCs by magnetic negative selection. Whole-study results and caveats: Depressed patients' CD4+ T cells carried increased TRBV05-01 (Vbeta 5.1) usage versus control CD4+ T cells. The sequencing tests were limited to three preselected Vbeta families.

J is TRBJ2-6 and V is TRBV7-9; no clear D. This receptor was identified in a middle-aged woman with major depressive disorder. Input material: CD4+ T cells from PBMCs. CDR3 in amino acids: CASSLALSGANVLTF. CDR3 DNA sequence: TGTGCCAGCAGCTTAGCGCTCTCTGGGGCCAACGTCCTGACTTTC.